The TCR beta chain described here comes from a study of high-grade serous ovarian cancer treatment subgroups. Background on the study: Each sample yielded on average 7,494 unique TCR beta rearrangements from around 15,000 reads.

Study-level points and caveats: Only CDR3 was analyzed; CDR1 and CDR2 were not. Spatial context was lost because tumors were sequenced in bulk.

The germline V and J ends were trimmed by 1 base and 7 bases, with 11 bases remaining between them. CDR1 and CDR2 (germline): GTSNPN, SVGIG (reference sequence). The CDR3 totals 14 residues. Using immunoSEQ multiplex PCR, the repertoire was profiled, and TCRdb retains in-frame clones only, with some absent. The sample consists of about 39,000 clones, 79% of them appearing once. Comment on this clone: What it binds is unknown.

The tumor samples were collected prior to definitive surgery or chemotherapy. The TCR was taken from a human donor with high-grade serous ovarian cancer. The chain recombines TRBV30 with TRBJ1-6; maybe TRBD1 (5 bases). Sequenced material: tumor tissue. CDR3 loop: CAWSGGWTNSPLHF. The DNA of the CDR3 is TGTGCCTGGAGTGGAGGGTGGACAAATTCACCCCTCCACTTT.